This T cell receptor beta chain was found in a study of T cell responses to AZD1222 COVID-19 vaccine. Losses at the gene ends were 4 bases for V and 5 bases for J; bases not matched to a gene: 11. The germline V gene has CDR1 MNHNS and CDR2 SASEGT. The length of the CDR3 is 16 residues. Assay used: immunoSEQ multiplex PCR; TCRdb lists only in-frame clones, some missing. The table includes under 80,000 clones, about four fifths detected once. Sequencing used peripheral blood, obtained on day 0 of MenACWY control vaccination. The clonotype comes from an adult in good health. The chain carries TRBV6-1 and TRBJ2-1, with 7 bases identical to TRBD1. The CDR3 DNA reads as TGTGCCAGCAGTGTTGAGAGGGGGCTAGGGAACAATGAGCAGTTCTTC. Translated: CASSVERGLGNNEQFF.